This paragraph covers one TCR beta chain sequence. In its sample, this clonotype was seen a few times. Its target antigen remains unknown. No clone much larger than this one lies a single base away; base qualities are absent. Libraries were built with PCR. This sample was sequenced with an Illumina HiSeq 2500. To reduce PCR and sequencing biases, unique molecular identifiers were built into the TCR beta cDNA libraries. Every 1 to 10 million input T cells yielded approximately 500,000 cDNA molecules, meaning each molecule approximated one T cell. The patient libraries were prepared and sequenced with the same protocol used for the earlier healthy control dataset. Samples belonging to the same batch were prepared together, multiplexed and sequenced on a shared HiSeq lane. The authors processed their data as follows. MIGEC handled the raw barcoded reads, throwing out single-read molecular identifier groups before consensus assembly and CDR3 extraction. Clonotype tables were post-analysed with VDJtools, and diversity was normalized by down-sampling all datasets to the smallest sample size. To correct batch-related cross-sample contamination, repertoire overlap clustering matched CDR3 amino acid sequences but not nucleotide sequences. TCRdb reprocessed the public reads (quality trimming at Q25 with fastp, clone calling with MiXCR) and kept in-frame beta chains. Rows with one shared CDR3 protein collapse into an entry with the most common genes and DNA. The V and J calls here are based on TCRdb, not the publication. In this sample the table shows a few hundred thousand distinct CDR3 sequences, 34% of which occur a single time. The leading ten clones occupy about 5.6% of the sample.

The data were obtained in a study of post-analysis software for immune sequencing data (dated by TCRdb to the mid-2010s). In the study overall: Recorded disease courses included relapsing-remitting, secondary progressive and progressive-relapsing multiple sclerosis, with some patients lacking subtype annotation. A subset of samples was prepared in parallel using single-end sample barcoding, then pooled and co-amplified after Illumina adapter ligation. The patient repertoires were compared against around eleven previously published healthy control repertoires obtained from donors aged roughly 6 to 28 years. Overall results and qualifications from the work: Significantly lower normalized Chao1 diversity was found in multiple sclerosis patients than in controls, suggesting substantial peripheral T-cell clonal expansion. Strong co-clustering of samples prepared in the same batch was shown by direct clustering with F measure, prompting a batch-effect correction. Patients showed significantly higher frequencies than controls for a handful of TRBV segments, among them TRBV5-6, TRBV5-1 and TRBV20-1. The multiple sclerosis patient group was slightly younger than the control group.

TCR beta repertoires were profiled from peripheral blood of roughly twelve young patients with multiple sclerosis to demonstrate the VDJtools post-analysis software. The multiple sclerosis patients were children and adolescents between roughly 6 and 17 years of age. The CDR3 goes from the cysteine to the phenylalanine over 16 residues. Of all the DNA, just the CDR3 is kept, 48 bases in frame from base 1. Unmatched junction bases come to 6, with V trimmed by 2 bases and J by 2 bases. CDR1 and CDR2 were assigned from the germline V gene as MGHRA and YSYEKL. The TCR was taken from a girl aged 2-17 years with multiple sclerosis. Rearrangement joined TRBV4-1 to TRBJ2-7; TRBD1 fits 10 bases in the junction. Material for sequencing was blood. The CDR3: CASSQLGQGPPYEQYF. The nucleotide sequence reads as follows: TGCGCCAGCAGCCAATTGGGACAGGGGCCCCCCTACGAGCAGTACTTC.